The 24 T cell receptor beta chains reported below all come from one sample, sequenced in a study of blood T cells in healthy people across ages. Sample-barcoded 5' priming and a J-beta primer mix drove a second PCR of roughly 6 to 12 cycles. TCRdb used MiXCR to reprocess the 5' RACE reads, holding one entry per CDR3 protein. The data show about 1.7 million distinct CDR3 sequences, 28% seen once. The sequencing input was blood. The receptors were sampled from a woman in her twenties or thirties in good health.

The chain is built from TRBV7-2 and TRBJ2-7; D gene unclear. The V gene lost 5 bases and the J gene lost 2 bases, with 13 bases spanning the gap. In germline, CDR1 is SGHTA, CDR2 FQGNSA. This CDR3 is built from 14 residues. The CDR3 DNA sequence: TGTGCCAGCAGCCTCAGCCGCACAGCCTACGAGCAGTACTTC. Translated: CASSLSRTAYEQYF.

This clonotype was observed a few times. The CDR3 DNA reads TGCAGCGTTGAAGGGCCAATACAGGGGACCCAGTACTTC. Amino acid sequence: CSVEGPIQGTQYF. V is TRBV29-1 and J is TRBJ2-5; D is possibly TRBD1 (6 bases). Trimming left V 1 base short and J 7 bases short, with 13 bases between. Germline V gives CDR1 SQVTM, CDR2 ANQGSEA. CDR3 length: 13 amino acids.

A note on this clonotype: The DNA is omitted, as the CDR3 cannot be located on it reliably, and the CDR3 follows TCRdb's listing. The CDR3 reads CASSTWGQGNTGERFF. The chain carries TRBV12-3 or TRBV12-4 and TRBJ2-2; TRBD1 reflects the table's D call only, with no check against the DNA. 16 amino acids form the CDR3, both terminal residues included.

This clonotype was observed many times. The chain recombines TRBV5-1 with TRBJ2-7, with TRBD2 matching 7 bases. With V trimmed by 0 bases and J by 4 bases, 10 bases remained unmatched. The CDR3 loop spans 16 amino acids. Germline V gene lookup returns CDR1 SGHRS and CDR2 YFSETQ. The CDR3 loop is CASSLASGIAHYEQYF. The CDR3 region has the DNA TGCGCCAGCAGCTTGGCCAGCGGGATCGCCCATTACGAGCAGTACTTC.

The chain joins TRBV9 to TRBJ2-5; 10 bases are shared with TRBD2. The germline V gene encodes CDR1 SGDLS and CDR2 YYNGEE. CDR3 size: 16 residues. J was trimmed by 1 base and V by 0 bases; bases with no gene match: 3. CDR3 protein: CASSVGTSGLQETQYF. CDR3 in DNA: TGTGCCAGCAGCGTAGGGACTAGCGGACTCCAAGAGACCCAGTACTTC.

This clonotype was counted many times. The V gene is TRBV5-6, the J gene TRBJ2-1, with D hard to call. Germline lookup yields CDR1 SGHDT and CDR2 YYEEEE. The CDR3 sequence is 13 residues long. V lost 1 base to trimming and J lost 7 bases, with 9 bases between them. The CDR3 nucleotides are TGTGCCAGCAGCTTGTATTCCGGAAATGAGCAGTTCTTC. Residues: CASSLYSGNEQFF.

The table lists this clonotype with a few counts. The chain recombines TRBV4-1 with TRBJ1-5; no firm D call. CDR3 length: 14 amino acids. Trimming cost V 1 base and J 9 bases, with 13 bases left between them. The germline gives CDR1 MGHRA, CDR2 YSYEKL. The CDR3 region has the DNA TGCGCCAGCAGCCAAGGGACCCAAATGGGGCCCCAGCATTTT. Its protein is CASSQGTQMGPQHF.

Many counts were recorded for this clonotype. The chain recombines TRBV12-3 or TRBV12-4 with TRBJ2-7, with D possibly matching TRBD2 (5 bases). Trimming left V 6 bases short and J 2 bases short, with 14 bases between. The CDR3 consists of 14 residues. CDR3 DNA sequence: TGTGCCAGCAGACATCTGTCCGGGACCTACGAGCAGTACTTC. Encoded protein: CASRHLSGTYEQYF.

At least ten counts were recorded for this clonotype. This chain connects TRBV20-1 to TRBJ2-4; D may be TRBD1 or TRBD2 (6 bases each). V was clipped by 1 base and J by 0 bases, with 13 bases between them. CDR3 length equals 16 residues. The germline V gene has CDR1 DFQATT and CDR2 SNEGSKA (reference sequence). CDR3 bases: TGCAGTGCTAGAGCGGCAGGGGAGGTAGCCAAAAACATTCAGTACTTC. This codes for CSARAAGEVAKNIQYF.

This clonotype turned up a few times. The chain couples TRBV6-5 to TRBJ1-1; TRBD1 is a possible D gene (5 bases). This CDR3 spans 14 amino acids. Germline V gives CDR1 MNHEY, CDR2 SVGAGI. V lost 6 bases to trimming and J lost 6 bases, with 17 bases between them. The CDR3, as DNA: TGTGCCAGCAGCCAGGGTAACCGGGTCGCTGAAGCTTTCTTT. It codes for CASSQGNRVAEAFF.

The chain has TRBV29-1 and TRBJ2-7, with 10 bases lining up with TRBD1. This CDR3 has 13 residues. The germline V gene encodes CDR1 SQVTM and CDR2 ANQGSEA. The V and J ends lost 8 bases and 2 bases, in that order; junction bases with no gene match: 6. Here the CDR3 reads CSIRGQGTYEQYF. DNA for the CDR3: TGCAGCATTCGGGGACAGGGGACCTACGAGCAGTACTTC.

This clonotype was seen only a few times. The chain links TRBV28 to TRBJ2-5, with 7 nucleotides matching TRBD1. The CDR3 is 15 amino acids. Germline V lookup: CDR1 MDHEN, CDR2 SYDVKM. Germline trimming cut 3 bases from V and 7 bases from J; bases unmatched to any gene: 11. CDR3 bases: TGTGCCAGCAGTTTGGGGGACAGATATGGGGGGACCCAGTACTTC. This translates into CASSLGDRYGGTQYF.

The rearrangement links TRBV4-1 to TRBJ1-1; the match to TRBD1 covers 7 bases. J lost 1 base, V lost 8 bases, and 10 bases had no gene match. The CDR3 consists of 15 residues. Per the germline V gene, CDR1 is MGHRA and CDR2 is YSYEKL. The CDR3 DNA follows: TGCGCCAGCTCTCTCACGGGACAGAGGAACACTGAAGCTTTCTTT. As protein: CASSLTGQRNTEAFF.

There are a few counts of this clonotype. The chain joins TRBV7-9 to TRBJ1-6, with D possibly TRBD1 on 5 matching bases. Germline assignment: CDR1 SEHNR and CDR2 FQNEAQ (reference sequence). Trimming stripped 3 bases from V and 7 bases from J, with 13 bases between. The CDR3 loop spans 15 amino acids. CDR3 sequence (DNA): TGTGCCAGCAGCTTTTCCGGGGCAGGGAATTCACCCCTCCACTTT. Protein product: CASSFSGAGNSPLHF.

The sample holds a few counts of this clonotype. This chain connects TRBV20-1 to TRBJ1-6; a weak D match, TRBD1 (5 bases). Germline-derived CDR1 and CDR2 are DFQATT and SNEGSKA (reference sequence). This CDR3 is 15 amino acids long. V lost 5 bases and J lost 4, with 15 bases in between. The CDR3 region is CSALATAPYNSPLHF. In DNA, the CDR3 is TGCAGTGCTCTAGCGACAGCTCCTTATAATTCACCCCTCCACTTT.

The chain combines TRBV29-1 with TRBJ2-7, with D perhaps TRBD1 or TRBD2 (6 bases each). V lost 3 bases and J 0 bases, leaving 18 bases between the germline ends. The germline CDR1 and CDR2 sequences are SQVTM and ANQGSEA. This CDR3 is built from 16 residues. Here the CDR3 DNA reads TGCAGCGTTGAGGGGGGCGGGACACTAGCCTCCTACGAGCAGTACTTC. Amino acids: CSVEGGGTLASYEQYF.

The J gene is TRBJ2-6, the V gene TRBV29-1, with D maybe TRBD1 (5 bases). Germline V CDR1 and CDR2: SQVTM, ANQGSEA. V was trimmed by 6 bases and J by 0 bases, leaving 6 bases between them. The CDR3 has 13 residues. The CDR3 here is CSVDTSGANVLTF. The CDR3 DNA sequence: TGCAGCGTGGACACCTCTGGGGCCAACGTCCTGACTTTC.

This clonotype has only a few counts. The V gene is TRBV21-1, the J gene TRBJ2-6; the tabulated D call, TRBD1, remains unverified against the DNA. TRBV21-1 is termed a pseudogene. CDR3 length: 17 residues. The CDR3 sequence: CASSKRGGPSGANVLTF. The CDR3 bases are TGTGCCAGCAGCAAAAGGGGCGGCCCCTCTGGGGCCAACGTCCTGACTTTC.

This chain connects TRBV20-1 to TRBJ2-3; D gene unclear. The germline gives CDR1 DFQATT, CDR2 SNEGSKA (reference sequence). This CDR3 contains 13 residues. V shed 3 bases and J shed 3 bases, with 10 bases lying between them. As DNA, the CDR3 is TGCAGTGCTAGCGGGTCCGAGACAGATACGCAGTATTTT. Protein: CSASGSETDTQYF.

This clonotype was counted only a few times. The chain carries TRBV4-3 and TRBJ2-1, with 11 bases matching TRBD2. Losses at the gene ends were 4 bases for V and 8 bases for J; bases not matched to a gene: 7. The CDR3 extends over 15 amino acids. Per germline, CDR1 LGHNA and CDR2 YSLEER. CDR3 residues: CASSLSSGRIDEQFF. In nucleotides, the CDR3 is TGCGCCAGCAGCCTCTCTAGCGGGAGGATCGATGAGCAGTTCTTC.

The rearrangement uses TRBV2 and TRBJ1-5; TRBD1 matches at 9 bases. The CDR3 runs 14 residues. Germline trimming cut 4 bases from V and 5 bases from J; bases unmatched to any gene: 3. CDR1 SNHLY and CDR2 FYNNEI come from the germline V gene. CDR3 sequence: CASSGDRVHQPQHF. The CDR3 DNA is TGTGCCAGCAGTGGGGACAGGGTGCATCAGCCCCAGCATTTT.

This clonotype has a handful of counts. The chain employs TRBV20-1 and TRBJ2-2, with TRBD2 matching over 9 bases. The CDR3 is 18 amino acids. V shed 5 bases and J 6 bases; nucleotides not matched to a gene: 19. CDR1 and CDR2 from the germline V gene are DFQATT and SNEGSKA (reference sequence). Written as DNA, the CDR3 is TGCAGTGCTGCCGTGGCGGGAGGGCTGGTGGGTTCCCCCGGGGAGCTGTTTTTT. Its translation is CSAAVAGGLVGSPGELFF.

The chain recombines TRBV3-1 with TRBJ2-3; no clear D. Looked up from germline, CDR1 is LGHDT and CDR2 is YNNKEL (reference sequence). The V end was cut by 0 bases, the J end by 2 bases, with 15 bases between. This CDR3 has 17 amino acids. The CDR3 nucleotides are TGTGCCAGCAGCCAAGATCTAATCTATGCGGCCACAGATACGCAGTATTTT. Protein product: CASSQDLIYAATDTQYF.

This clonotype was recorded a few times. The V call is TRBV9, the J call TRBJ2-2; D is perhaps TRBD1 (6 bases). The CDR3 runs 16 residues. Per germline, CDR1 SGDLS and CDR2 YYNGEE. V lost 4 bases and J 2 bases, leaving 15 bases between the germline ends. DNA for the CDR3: TGTGCCAGCAGCCCACGGAGAGGGGGAAACACCGGGGAGCTGTTTTTT. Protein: CASSPRRGGNTGELFF.